Sequencing of this T cell receptor beta chain was carried out in a study of blood T cell repertoires in COVID-19. Study overall: COVID-19 samples, acute and convalescent, were from the United States, Italy and Spain. In each case, the material was cDNA or gDNA derived from T cells, B-cell-depleted T cells, or PBMCs.

In the original processing: Reference gene primer amplification gave estimated nucleated cell counts. Profiling relied on immunoSEQ multiplex PCR, and the TCRdb table lists in-frame clones only, not all of them. That table supplies the V and J calls and clone size; D and trimming were determined from the DNA. The profile shows 150,000 to 200,000 clones, 80% to 90% of them singletons. Germline loops: CDR1 MDHEN, CDR2 SYDVKM. The CDR3 spans 13 residues. V dropped 9 bases and J dropped 3 bases, with 12 bases sitting between them. Sequencing input: peripheral blood. This clonotype was sampled from a human donor with active or convalescent COVID-19. The donor label of this sample is uncertain. The chain is built from TRBV28 and TRBJ1-5; D call uncertain. The CDR3 bases are TGTGCCAGTGAGGACGGGAACAATCAGCCCCAGCATTTT. Amino acids: CASEDGNNQPQHF.